This T cell receptor beta chain originates from a study of blood T cell repertoires in COVID-19. Here immunoSEQ multiplex PCR was the method, and the copy in TCRdb shows in-frame clones only, minus some. The data contain roughly 100,000 clones, 91% of them singletons. This CDR3 spans 13 amino acids. Between the trimmed V and J ends, which lost 4 bases and 11 bases, there was a span of 17 bases. Germline V gene data show CDR1 as LGHDT and CDR2 as YNNKEL (reference sequence). Input material: peripheral blood. The chain has TRBV3-1 (or the pseudogene TRBV3-2) and TRBJ1-1, with a weak D call TRBD1 (6 bases). The sequence was obtained from a man aged 50 or older with acute or convalescent COVID-19. The CDR3 DNA reads as TGTGCCAGCAGCCCTAGACAGGACACGAGGGCTTTCTTT. It encodes CASSPRQDTRAFF.